The 24 T cell receptor beta chains below were found in one sample sequenced in a study of T cell responses to AZD1222 COVID-19 vaccine. Repertoires were generated with immunoSEQ multiplex PCR, while TCRdb's copy carries only in-frame clones and drops some. This table has about 130,000 clones, about 90% appearing once. The sequences come from peripheral blood, collected on day 0 of AZD1222 vaccination. These receptors came from an adult in good health.

V is TRBV19 and J is TRBJ1-2; D is uncertain. Germline assignment: CDR1 LNHDA and CDR2 SQIVND (reference sequence). CDR3 length: 11 residues. Trimming pared 6 bases from V and 8 bases from J, leaving 10 bases between. CDR3 in DNA: TGTGCCAGTAGGTGGCAATCCGGCTACACCTTC. Translating gives CASRWQSGYTF.

This chain uses TRBV21-1 with TRBJ1-5; whether TRBD1, the table's D call, matches the DNA was not checked. TRBV21-1 is recorded as a pseudogene. The CDR3 loop spans 15 amino acids. CDR3 amino acids: CASIPRAGEGQPQHF. CDR3 coding DNA: TGTGCCAGCATCCCGCGGGCAGGGGAAGGTCAGCCCCAGCATTTT.

V usage is TRBV7-9 and J usage is TRBJ1-4; D not certain. Trimming cost V 5 bases and J 7 bases, with 8 bases left between them. There are 12 residues in the CDR3. Looked up from germline, CDR1 is SEHNR and CDR2 is FQNEAQ (reference sequence). The CDR3 region is CASSHRGEKLFF. The CDR3 DNA reads as TGTGCCAGCAGCCATCGGGGTGAAAAACTGTTTTTT.

A few counts support this clone. The chain has TRBV9 and TRBJ2-7, with 9 bases lining up with TRBD2. The germline gives CDR1 SGDLS, CDR2 YYNGEE. The CDR3 contains 16 residues. V lost 2 bases, J lost 7 bases, and 13 bases stayed unmatched. The DNA of the CDR3 is TGTGCCAGCAGCGTCGGGGCTAGCGGGGCCCCACGGGAGCAGTACTTC. The encoded protein is CASSVGASGAPREQYF.

The chain carries TRBV18 and TRBJ2-2, with D tentatively TRBD2 (5 bases). CDR1 is KGHSH, CDR2 LQKENI, per germline. V gave up 6 bases and J gave up 3 bases, with 14 bases separating them. The CDR3 length is 15 residues. CDR3 protein: CASSSRTGYTGELFF. DNA of the CDR3: TGTGCCAGCTCGTCTCGAACGGGGTACACCGGGGAGCTGTTTTTT.

The chain combines TRBV19 with TRBJ2-5; a weak D match, TRBD1 (7 bases). The CDR3 is 15 residues long. The germline CDR1 and CDR2 sequences are LNHDA and SQIVND (reference sequence). Trimming removed 4 bases at V and 4 bases at J, with 16 bases between. CDR3: CASSTQGGRGETQYF. CDR3 nucleotides: TGTGCCAGTAGTACCCAGGGGGGCCGCGGAGAGACCCAGTACTTC.

V is TRBV6-1 and J is TRBJ2-5; D remains ambiguous. Deletions cut 2 bases from V and 4 bases from J, with 11 bases between. CDR1 and CDR2 from the germline V gene are MNHNS and SASEGT. CDR3 size: 14 residues. CDR3 bases: TGTGCCAGCAGTGAACGCCCCCGGCCAGAGACCCAGTACTTC. Protein: CASSERPRPETQYF.

This clone was observed once. The J gene is TRBJ1-5, the V gene TRBV6-2 or TRBV6-3; D call uncertain. The CDR3 is made up of 16 amino acids. V lost 3 bases and J 2 bases, leaving 14 bases between the germline ends. CDR1 and CDR2 (germline): MNHEY, SVGEGT. The CDR3 DNA is TGTGCCAGCAGTTATAGGATTGCGGGCGGCAATCAGCCCCAGCATTTT. It encodes CASSYRIAGGNQPQHF.

As DNA, the CDR3 is TGCGCCAGCAGCCAGGGACAGCGGATCATGAACACTGAAGCTTTCTTT. Translated, it gives CASSQGQRIMNTEAFF. V is TRBV5-1 and J is TRBJ1-1; 7 bases match TRBD1. J lost 0 bases, V lost 4 bases, and 9 bases had no gene match. Germline values: CDR1 SGHRS, CDR2 YFSETQ. CDR3 length equals 16 residues.

The chain is built from TRBV24-1 and TRBJ1-4; TRBD1 might be the D (6 bases). CDR3 length equals 17 residues. Trimming stripped 4 bases from V and 7 bases from J, with 21 bases between. Germline values: CDR1 KGHDR, CDR2 SFDVKD. The chain's CDR3 is CATSEGPWVGGSEKLFF. The CDR3 nucleotides read TGTGCCACCAGTGAGGGCCCCTGGGTAGGGGGAAGTGAAAAACTGTTTTTT.

The chain's CDR3 is CASSSTDTQYF. The CDR3 nucleotides read TGTGCCAGCTCCAGCACAGATACGCAGTATTTT. The rearrangement links TRBV3-1 (or the pseudogene TRBV3-2) to TRBJ2-3; no definite D call. Germline V CDR1 and CDR2: LGHDT, YNNKEL (reference sequence). V shed 8 bases and J shed 0 bases, with 3 bases lying between them. This CDR3 is 11 amino acids long.

The rearrangement uses TRBV4-1 and TRBJ1-1, with TRBD1 identical over 7 bases. J gave up 4 bases and V 1 base, and 6 bases lay outside the gene matches. The CDR3 spans 15 residues. Germline CDR1 is MGHRA and CDR2 is YSYEKL. The CDR3, as DNA: TGCGCCAGCAGCCAAGGCCCCGCAGGGGGCACTGAAGCTTTCTTT. Translated, it gives CASSQGPAGGTEAFF.

The chain combines TRBV19 with TRBJ2-3; either TRBD1 or TRBD2 may supply D (7 bases each). The length of the CDR3 is 15 residues. CDR1 and CDR2 from the germline V gene are LNHDA and SQIVND (reference sequence). The V gene lost 6 bases and the J gene lost 5 bases, with 18 bases spanning the gap. The CDR3 DNA reads TGTGCCAGTAGGACAGGGAGGGGGGGGAAAGATACGCAGTATTTT. This sequence encodes CASRTGRGGKDTQYF.

V gene TRBV30 combines with J gene TRBJ1-5; D perhaps matches TRBD1 (5 bases). The CDR3 covers 15 residues. Trimming cost V 4 bases and J 5 bases, with 18 bases left between them. Germline V gene sequence: CDR1 GTSNPN, CDR2 SVGIG (reference sequence). The CDR3 DNA is TGTGCCTGGACGGAGGGGCGCGAAGGATATCAGCCCCAGCATTTT. Translating gives CAWTEGREGYQPQHF.

V is TRBV4-1 and J is TRBJ2-1; 10 nucleotides agree with TRBD2. V gave up 1 base and J gave up 8 bases; unmatched junction bases: 5. CDR3 length: 15 amino acids. Looked up from germline, CDR1 is MGHRA and CDR2 is YSYEKL. The CDR3 region has the DNA TGCGCCAGCAGCCAAGTGCAGCGGGGGGGCGATGAGCAGTTCTTC. Protein: CASSQVQRGGDEQFF.

This chain links TRBV10-1 with TRBJ2-7; D may be TRBD1 (5 bases). Germline values: CDR1 WNHNN, CDR2 SYGVQD (reference sequence). V lost 3 bases, J lost 9 bases, and 18 bases lay in between. This CDR3 contains 14 residues. In DNA, the CDR3 is TGCGCCAGCAGTGAAGCAGGGAACCCTTTGGGGCAGTACTTC. Translating gives CASSEAGNPLGQYF.

The J gene is TRBJ1-5, the V gene TRBV27; D call uncertain. This CDR3 region has 16 residues. Trimming pared 6 bases from V and 0 bases from J, leaving 15 bases between. Germline values: CDR1 MNHEY, CDR2 SMNVEV (reference sequence). The CDR3: CASSTGFWDSNQPQHF. The CDR3 coding sequence is TGTGCCAGCAGCACCGGGTTTTGGGATAGCAATCAGCCCCAGCATTTT.

This clone was picked up a small number of times. The J gene is TRBJ2-7, the V gene TRBV18, with TRBD1 as a possible D gene (5 bases). Germline CDR1 is KGHSH and CDR2 is LQKENI. V was pared by 3 bases and J by 3 bases, with 9 bases between. CDR3 length: 13 residues. The CDR3 loop reads CASSPLRGYEQYF. The DNA of the CDR3 is TGTGCCAGCTCACCCTTAAGGGGCTACGAGCAGTACTTC. Full variable domain (rest looked up from reference TRBV18 and TRBJ2-7): NAGVMQNPRHLVRRRGQEARLRCSPMKGHSHVYWYRQLPEEGLKFMVYLQKENIIDESGMPKERFSAEFPKEGPSILRIQQVVRGDSAAYFCASSPLRGYEQYFGPGTRLTVT.

J is TRBJ2-6 and V is TRBV18; D gene ambiguous. Looked up from germline, CDR1 is KGHSH and CDR2 is LQKENI. The CDR3 sequence is 15 residues long. Trimming cost V 3 bases and J 0 bases, with 6 bases left between them. CDR3 protein: CASSPYISGANVLTF. The CDR3 bases are TGTGCCAGCTCACCTTACATCTCTGGGGCCAACGTCCTGACTTTC.

The chain carries TRBV9 and TRBJ1-5, with a possible D match to TRBD1 (5 bases). Trimming left V 4 bases short and J 4 bases short, with 12 bases between. Per the germline V gene, CDR1 is SGDLS and CDR2 is YYNGEE. This CDR3 is built from 14 residues. The CDR3 reads CASSLGAGNQPQHF. As DNA, the CDR3 is TGTGCCAGCAGCCTCGGGGCAGGTAATCAGCCCCAGCATTTT.

The chain joins TRBV15 to TRBJ2-5; possibly TRBD2 for D (7 bases). The CDR3 has 14 residues. Looked up from germline, CDR1 is LNHNV and CDR2 is YYDKDF (reference sequence). Trimming pared 6 bases from V and 1 base from J, leaving 12 bases between. CDR3 region: CATRGGGSQETQYF. As DNA, the CDR3 is TGTGCCACCAGGGGAGGGGGTTCCCAAGAGACCCAGTACTTC. Filled out from reference TRBV15 and TRBJ2-5, the complete variable domain reads DAMVIQNPRYQVTQFGKPVTLSCSQTLNHNVMYWYQQKSSQAPKLLFHYYDKDFNNEADTPDNFQSRRPNTSFCFLDIRSPGLGDTAMYLCATRGGGSQETQYFGPGTRLLVL.

This clone was detected once. The chain links TRBV7-2 to TRBJ2-2; weak D call: TRBD1 (5 bases). The V end lost 1 base, the J end lost 5 bases, and 11 bases lay between the germline ends. CDR1 SGHTA and CDR2 FQGNSA come from the germline V gene. The CDR3 has 15 residues. Written as DNA, the CDR3 is TGTGCCAGCAGCTTAGTTCCAGGGTCAACCGGGGAGCTGTTTTTT. Translated, it gives CASSLVPGSTGELFF.

The chain links TRBV5-1 to TRBJ2-5; 8 nucleotides agree with TRBD2. This CDR3 comprises 15 residues. V gave up 3 bases and J gave up 5 bases; unmatched junction bases: 9. The germline gives CDR1 SGHRS, CDR2 YFSETQ. Written as DNA, the CDR3 is TGCGCCAGCAGCTCCGGGACTAGTAATCCGGAGACCCAGTACTTC. Amino acids: CASSSGTSNPETQYF.

This chain joins TRBV7-2 and TRBJ1-6, with D maybe TRBD1 (5 bases). The germline gives CDR1 SGHTA, CDR2 FQGNSA. Trimming took 5 bases from V and 10 from J, leaving 21 bases between them. CDR3 size: 16 residues. CDR3 bases: TGTGCCAGCAGCCAAGAGGGATATGGGGGGAGGTCACCCCTCCACTTT. Translated, it gives CASSQEGYGGRSPLHF.